This T cell receptor (beta chain) was sequenced during a study of blood T cell repertoires in COVID-19. The wider study: Some COVID-19 samples were acute and others convalescent; all came from the United States, Italy and Spain. T cells, B-cell-depleted T cells, or PBMCs supplied cDNA or gDNA.

Clones were read by immunoSEQ multiplex PCR, and TCRdb kept only the in-frame ones, dropping some. The table lists about 350,000 clones, more than 85% of them singletons, with more than 1% in the top ten. The CDR3 extends over 16 amino acids. CDR1 is MNHEY, CDR2 SVGAGI, per germline. After removal of 2 bases from V and 3 bases from J, the junction contained 7 bases not matched to a gene. Participant ages covered roughly 18 to 90 years across 24 US areas. Resolution of symptoms, clearance, or two negative PCRs was present in recovered Cohort 3 donors. The clonotype comes from a woman aged 30 to 39 who had recovered from COVID-19. The chain employs TRBV6-5 and TRBJ1-2; 9 nucleotides align to TRBD1. Input material: PBMCs or T cells enriched from blood (not recorded which). The CDR3 is CASSYVHRGQDYGYTF. CDR3 sequence (DNA): TGTGCCAGCAGTTACGTCCACAGGGGGCAGGACTATGGCTACACCTTC.